The next 13 T cell receptor beta chains were all read from a single sample in a study of T cells after yellow fever vaccination (dated by TCRdb to about 2019). To prepare the library, 5' RACE was applied. Instrument used: Illumina NovaSeq 6000. Through fastp at Q25 and MiXCR, TCRdb rebuilt clones from the public reads, retaining in-frame beta chains. Each CDR3 protein appears once, grouped with its most common genes and DNA. For this sample there are some 340,000 distinct CDR3 sequences; about 10% appear just once. The ten top clones hold under 4% of the sample. The treatment or condition label, as the study defines it: live attenuated yellow fever vaccine strain. Material: CD4+ T cells sorted from PBMCs, obtained 45 days after the yellow fever booster vaccination. Receptors originate from a man between 18 and 35 years old who received the YFV17D yellow fever vaccine.

The CDR3 protein is CASSRTGVGNEKLFF. The CDR3 nucleotides are TGTGCCAGCAGCCGGACAGGGGTTGGGAATGAAAAACTGTTTTTT. The chain couples TRBV7-2 to TRBJ1-4, with 9 nucleotides matching TRBD1. In germline, CDR1 is SGHTA, CDR2 FQGNSA. CDR3 length: 15 amino acids. V shed 5 bases, J shed 5 bases, and the junction held 6 bases outside the gene matches. The full variable domain, in which reference TRBV7-2 and TRBJ1-4 provide the parts outside the CDR3, is GAGVSQSPSNKVTEKGKDVELRCDPISGHTALYWYRQSLGQGLEFLIYFQGNSAPDKSGLPSDRFSAERTGGSVSTLTIQRTQQEDSAVYLCASSRTGVGNEKLFFGSGTQLSVL.

The sample holds many counts of this clonotype. The gene calls are TRBV7-2 and TRBJ2-7; possibly TRBD2 for D (5 bases). V lost 4 bases, J lost 4 bases, and 14 bases lay in between. Germline CDR1 and CDR2: SGHTA and FQGNSA. The CDR3 contains 14 residues. CDR3 protein: CASSSQLGGYEQYF. CDR3 coding DNA: TGTGCCAGCAGCTCGCAACTAGGCGGGTACGAGCAGTACTTC.

In this sample, this clonotype turned up a few times. The CDR3 DNA reads TGTGCCAGCAGCCAATTTACTAGCGGGAGCACAGATACGCAGTATTTT. Amino acid sequence: CASSQFTSGSTDTQYF. V is TRBV4-2 and J is TRBJ2-3; 9 bases are a match to TRBD2. J lost 0 bases, V lost 2 bases, and 3 bases had no gene match. Germline V lookup: CDR1 LGHNA, CDR2 YNFKEQ. CDR3 length: 16 residues.

V is TRBV20-1 and J is TRBJ2-7; 10 nucleotides line up with TRBD1. CDR1 and CDR2 from the germline V gene are DFQATT and SNEGSKA (reference sequence). V was pared by 1 base and J by 5 bases, with 8 bases of the junction left unmatched. The CDR3 consists of 15 residues. CDR3 residues: CSARGDRGLFDEQYF. The CDR3, as DNA: TGCAGTGCTAGAGGGGACAGGGGACTTTTCGACGAGCAGTACTTC.

This clonotype has more than one count but fewer than ten. The chain is built from TRBV18 and TRBJ1-2; D not certain. Per the germline V gene, CDR1 is KGHSH and CDR2 is LQKENI. Trimming cost V 3 bases and J 3 bases, with 11 bases left between them. The CDR3 is 14 amino acids. The CDR3 reads CASSPNRRDYGYTF. The DNA for the CDR3 is TGTGCCAGCTCACCCAATAGAAGGGACTATGGCTACACCTTC.

The chain recombines TRBV6-2 or TRBV6-3 with TRBJ1-5, with 7 bases fitting TRBD1. The CDR3 length is 13 residues. Germline trimming cut 6 bases from V and 5 bases from J; bases unmatched to any gene: 4. Germline V gene data show CDR1 as MNHEY and CDR2 as SVGEGT. CDR3 amino acids: CASSLRGHQPQHF. CDR3 sequence (DNA): TGTGCCAGCAGCCTGAGGGGGCATCAGCCCCAGCATTTT.

In its sample, this clonotype was seen a few times. The chain has TRBV2 and TRBJ1-1; D remains unclear. The CDR3 contains 11 residues. V lost 10 bases, J lost 1 base, and 7 bases lay in between. CDR1 and CDR2 (germline): SNHLY, FYNNEI. The DNA of the CDR3 is TGTGCCACGCGCGAGAACACTGAAGCTTTCTTT. It is translated as CATRENTEAFF.

The chain employs TRBV7-2 and TRBJ1-4; D unresolved. Germline CDR1 is SGHTA and CDR2 is FQGNSA. CDR3 length: 15 residues. V dropped 5 bases and J dropped 6 bases, with 16 bases sitting between them. CDR3 sequence: CASSPKRRSDEKLFF. Here the CDR3 DNA reads TGTGCCAGCAGCCCTAAACGGAGATCGGATGAAAAACTGTTTTTT.

J is TRBJ1-1 and V is TRBV5-1, with 8 bases identical to TRBD1. This CDR3 has 13 residues. Germline assignment: CDR1 SGHRS and CDR2 YFSETQ. V shed 3 bases and J 5 bases; nucleotides not matched to a gene: 3. The CDR3 loop is CASSWDRFTEAFF. The CDR3 DNA follows: TGCGCCAGCAGCTGGGACAGGTTTACTGAAGCTTTCTTT.

This clonotype was recorded a few times. This chain joins TRBV6-6 and TRBJ1-1; 8 bases align to TRBD1. Looked up from germline, CDR1 is MNHNY and CDR2 is SVGAGI (reference sequence). Unmatched junction bases numbered 3, after V lost 2 bases and J lost 7 bases. The CDR3 runs to 13 residues. The CDR3 nucleotides are TGTGCCAGCAGTTACGGGACAGGTGGTGAAGCTTTCTTT. Translation gives CASSYGTGGEAFF.

This clonotype was recorded a few times. The rearrangement uses TRBV27 and TRBJ2-7; D unresolved. CDR3 length: 17 residues. Trimming stripped 3 bases from V and 0 bases from J, with 18 bases between. Germline CDR1 reads MNHEY; CDR2 reads SMNVEV (reference sequence). CDR3 nucleotides: TGTGCCAGCAGTTTCTCGCTGAGGACGGCTTCCTCCTACGAGCAGTACTTC. It yields the protein CASSFSLRTASSYEQYF.

The chain is built from TRBV29-1 and TRBJ1-2; 7 bases agree with TRBD1. The CDR3 contains 14 residues. V lost 4 bases to trimming and J lost 4 bases; unmatched junction nucleotides: 9. Per the germline V gene, CDR1 is SQVTM and CDR2 is ANQGSEA. The CDR3 region has the DNA TGCAGCGTTGGAAACGGGAACAGGGGCTATGGCTACACCTTC. The encoded protein is CSVGNGNRGYGYTF.

The gene calls are TRBV27 and TRBJ2-6; no clear D gene. Germline lookup yields CDR1 MNHEY and CDR2 SMNVEV (reference sequence). V lost 7 bases and J lost 0, with 10 bases in between. This CDR3 spans 15 amino acids. In DNA, the CDR3 is TGTGCCAGCACCCGAGCACGCTCTGGGGCCAACGTCCTGACTTTC. Translation: CASTRARSGANVLTF.